This T cell receptor (beta chain) derives from a study of T-cell reconstitution after alpha-beta-depleted transplantation in children. Trimming cost V 4 bases and J 5 bases, with 15 bases left between them. CDR1 is LNHDA and CDR2 is SQIVND in the germline V gene (reference sequence). This CDR3 is built from 15 residues. The sample holds a few counts of this clonotype. Unique molecular identifiers were incorporated into the prepared TCRbeta library. Via MiXCR, TCRdb re-called the PCR reads, giving one row per CDR3 protein. The top ten hold about two fifths of the sample, which has around 200,000 distinct CDR3 sequences, approximately 15% seen once.

This clonotype was obtained from a male patient aged 2-15 years who had a stem cell transplant for acute lymphoblastic leukemia, so the T cells may come from the graft donor. The sequencing here drew on PBMCs, mostly from graft donor cells, taken 360 days after TCRalphabeta/CD19-depleted stem cell transplant. This chain uses TRBV19 with TRBJ2-1; perhaps TRBD2 as D (6 bases). CDR3 sequence reads: CASSKEGLVNNEQFF. In DNA form, the CDR3 reads TGTGCCAGTAGTAAGGAGGGGCTAGTGAACAATGAGCAGTTCTTC.